These 23 T cell receptor beta chains share one sample of origin, sequenced in a study of radiotherapy plus CTLA-4 blockade in lung cancer. The repertoire was sequenced with immunoSEQ multiplex PCR; TCRdb's copy has only in-frame clones and lacks some. This sample has some 78,000 clones; roughly 86% occur once, and the top ten carry 0.87%. The source was peripheral blood, collected from a patient treated with radiotherapy plus ipilimumab. Receptors were obtained from a human donor with non-small cell lung cancer who had stable disease on radiotherapy plus ipilimumab.

V and J are TRBV28 and TRBJ2-5; 7 bases map to TRBD1. Germline values: CDR1 MDHEN, CDR2 SYDVKM. V was clipped by 3 bases and J by 2 bases; unmatched bases: 9. CDR3 length equals 16 residues. CDR3 nucleotide sequence: TGTGCCAGCAGTTTTGTGAGGGGGCGAGGTCAAGAGACCCAGTACTTC. Amino acids: CASSFVRGRGQETQYF.

The genes are TRBV10-1 and TRBJ1-3, with no clear D. The CDR3 consists of 15 residues. Germline V gene data show CDR1 as WNHNN and CDR2 as SYGVQD (reference sequence). V shed 6 bases and J shed 0 bases, with 12 bases lying between them. The CDR3 nucleotides read TGCGCCAGCAGCCTCTCACACGGCTCTGGAAACACCATATATTTT. Protein sequence: CASSLSHGSGNTIYF.

The V gene is TRBV5-5, the J gene TRBJ2-7, with 14 bases that match TRBD2. Per germline, CDR1 SGHKS and CDR2 YYEKEE (reference sequence). This CDR3 has 15 residues. J gave up 4 bases and V 0 bases, and 0 bases lay outside the gene matches. In DNA form, the CDR3 reads TGTGCCAGCAGCTTGGGGACTAGCGGGGGGTACGAGCAGTACTTC. Its protein product is CASSLGTSGGYEQYF.

The chain combines TRBV29-1 with TRBJ2-1, with a weak D call TRBD2 (6 bases). This CDR3 has 13 amino acids. V lost 6 bases to trimming and J lost 4 bases, with 13 bases between them. The germline CDR1 and CDR2 sequences are SQVTM and ANQGSEA. The CDR3 nucleotides read TGCAGCGTACGGAGGGCTACTTACAATGAGCAGTTCTTC. Translating gives CSVRRATYNEQFF.

The rearrangement joins TRBV7-6 to TRBJ1-5, with TRBD1 matching 9 bases. J was trimmed by 3 bases and V by 5 bases; bases with no gene match: 8. Germline CDR1 reads SGHVS; CDR2 reads FNYEAQ. This CDR3 contains 16 residues. DNA for the CDR3: TGTGCCAGCAGCCTACAGGGGGCGAGTACCAATCAGCCCCAGCATTTT. Translation gives CASSLQGASTNQPQHF.

This chain joins TRBV5-1 and TRBJ1-5; 10 positions agree with TRBD1. Germline V lookup: CDR1 SGHRS, CDR2 YFSETQ. CDR3 length equals 16 residues. J was trimmed by 3 bases and V by 6 bases; bases with no gene match: 9. DNA for the CDR3: TGCGCCAGCAACTTAGGCGGGACAGGGGTCAATCAGCCCCAGCATTTT. It is translated as CASNLGGTGVNQPQHF.

The chain combines TRBV2 with TRBJ2-1; TRBD2 matches at 10 bases. This CDR3 contains 17 residues. Germline V gene sequence: CDR1 SNHLY, CDR2 FYNNEI. V gave up 0 bases and J gave up 10 bases; unmatched junction bases: 12. CDR3 residues: CASSEAPSGRARAEQFF. CDR3 coding DNA: TGTGCCAGCAGTGAAGCGCCGAGCGGGAGGGCCAGGGCCGAGCAGTTCTTC.

The chain employs TRBV18 and TRBJ1-1, with D perhaps matching TRBD1 (6 bases). This CDR3 spans 16 amino acids. Germline V gives CDR1 KGHSH, CDR2 LQKENI. The V end was cut by 4 bases, the J end by 2 bases, with 17 bases between. The CDR3 spells CASSLKGGEINTEAFF. The CDR3 bases are TGTGCCAGCTCACTCAAGGGGGGGGAAATAAACACTGAAGCTTTCTTT. The complete variable domain, with remaining parts taken from reference TRBV18 and TRBJ1-1, reads NAGVMQNPRHLVRRRGQEARLRCSPMKGHSHVYWYRQLPEEGLKFMVYLQKENIIDESGMPKERFSAEFPKEGPSILRIQQVVRGDSAAYFCASSLKGGEINTEAFFGQGTRLTVV.

In its sample, this clone was seen a few times. The chain recombines TRBV6-5 with TRBJ1-6, with 9 bases lining up with TRBD1. The CDR3 consists of 15 residues. V trimming: 7 bases; J trimming: 8 bases; junction bases outside the gene matches: 9. Germline V gene lookup returns CDR1 MNHEY and CDR2 SVGAGI. The CDR3 nucleotides are TGTGCCAGCACGGGGACAGGGTGGTCGGATTCACCCCTCCACTTT. This encodes CASTGTGWSDSPLHF.

V usage is TRBV10-3 and J usage is TRBJ2-7; TRBD2 agrees at 11 bases. V lost 3 bases and J lost 2; bases outside the gene matches: 15. Per germline, CDR1 ENHRY and CDR2 SYGVKD. This CDR3 has 19 amino acids. CDR3 DNA: TGTGCCATCAGTGACCCCGGGACTAGCGGCTGGGGGGGGACCTACGAGCAGTACTTC. This sequence encodes CAISDPGTSGWGGTYEQYF.

This clone appeared once. This chain links TRBV29-1 with TRBJ2-1; D is ambiguous. The CDR3 is 14 amino acids. Germline CDR1 reads SQVTM; CDR2 reads ANQGSEA. Trimming took off 0 bases at V and 2 bases at J, with 8 bases between the two ends. CDR3 DNA sequence: TGCAGCGTTGAAGATCCAGGCACCTACAATGAGCAGTTCTTC. Protein sequence: CSVEDPGTYNEQFF.

The rearrangement uses TRBV28 and TRBJ2-1; D is possibly TRBD1 or TRBD2 (5 bases each). Per the germline V gene, CDR1 is MDHEN and CDR2 is SYDVKM. Trimming pared 4 bases from V and 9 bases from J, leaving 19 bases between. The CDR3 length is 15 residues. The CDR3 DNA reads as TGTGCCAGCAGTTCCCCACGGGACCGGGGTAGTGAGCAGTTCTTC. This sequence encodes CASSSPRDRGSEQFF.

The gene calls are TRBV7-2 and TRBJ1-5; D perhaps matches TRBD1 (5 bases). V was cut by 2 bases and J by 0 bases, with 11 bases left in between. CDR1 and CDR2 (germline): SGHTA, FQGNSA. This CDR3 is built from 16 residues. CDR3 sequence reads: CASSLTGQNSNQPQHF. CDR3 coding DNA: TGTGCCAGCAGCTTAACCGGACAAAATAGCAATCAGCCCCAGCATTTT.

This clone occurred a few times. The chain is built from TRBV19 and TRBJ2-2, with 8 bases lining up with TRBD2. V lost 7 bases and J lost 4; bases outside the gene matches: 8. Germline-derived CDR1 and CDR2 are LNHDA and SQIVND (reference sequence). The CDR3 totals 15 residues. The CDR3 sequence is CASTPRGGITGELFF. The DNA for the CDR3 is TGTGCCAGTACCCCCCGGGGGGGTATCACCGGGGAGCTGTTTTTT.

The chain recombines TRBV16 with TRBJ2-1, with 9 bases matching TRBD1. The CDR3 sequence is 16 residues long. V was pared by 1 base and J by 4 bases, with 5 bases of the junction left unmatched. The germline gives CDR1 KGHSY, CDR2 FQNENV. CDR3 residues: CASSQYSGTGYNEQFF. CDR3 nucleotides: TGTGCCAGCAGCCAATATAGTGGGACAGGGTACAATGAGCAGTTCTTC.

In its sample, this clone was seen once. This chain links TRBV19 with TRBJ1-1; 11 bases map to TRBD1. The CDR3 has 15 amino acids. CDR1 is LNHDA and CDR2 is SQIVND in the germline V gene (reference sequence). V trimming: 9 bases; J trimming: 2 bases; junction bases outside the gene matches: 8. The CDR3 nucleotides are TGTGCCAGCCGGACAGGGGGCGCAGGAAACACTGAAGCTTTCTTT. Encoded protein: CASRTGGAGNTEAFF.

The chain uses TRBV21-1 and TRBJ2-4; the tabulated D call, TRBD1, remains unverified against the DNA. TRBV21-1 is described as a pseudogene. This CDR3 spans 18 amino acids. The CDR3 DNA follows: TGTGCCAGCAGCAAAGGGAGCGACAGGGGGCGGCCCAAAAACATTCAGTACTTC. Translating gives CASSKGSDRGRPKNIQYF.

The genes are TRBV9 and TRBJ1-4; D is unclear. V was trimmed by 5 bases and J by 4 bases, leaving 15 bases between them. The CDR3 is 15 residues long. In germline, CDR1 is SGDLS, CDR2 YYNGEE. This CDR3 reads CASSLAADFNEKLFF. CDR3 nucleotides: TGTGCCAGCAGTCTTGCGGCGGATTTTAATGAAAAACTGTTTTTT. The complete variable domain, with remaining parts taken from reference TRBV9 and TRBJ1-4, reads DSGVTQTPKHLITATGQRVTLRCSPRSGDLSVYWYQQSLDQGLQFLIQYYNGEERAKGNILERFSAQQFPDLHSELNLSSLELGDSALYFCASSLAADFNEKLFFGSGTQLSVL.

There are a few counts of this clone. The rearrangement uses TRBV5-6 and TRBJ1-1; D possibly corresponds to TRBD1 (6 bases). Trimming took off 6 bases at V and 1 base at J, with 13 bases between the two ends. The CDR3 has 14 residues. Germline CDR1 and CDR2: SGHDT and YYEEEE. The CDR3, as DNA: TGTGCCAGCAACAAACAGGGTCGGAACACTGAAGCTTTCTTT. Its protein product is CASNKQGRNTEAFF.

The CDR3 is CASSSRSGTGQHEQYF. CDR3 bases: TGCGCCAGCAGCTCCCGGAGTGGGACAGGTCAGCACGAGCAGTACTTC. The V call is TRBV5-1, the J call TRBJ2-7; 8 positions agree with TRBD1. This CDR3 region has 16 residues. Germline lookup yields CDR1 SGHRS and CDR2 YFSETQ. Trimming removed 3 bases from V and 5 bases from J; junction bases left unmatched: 13.

The chain links TRBV28 to TRBJ1-3; no definite D call. The CDR3 covers 11 residues. V was shortened by 2 bases and J by 6 bases, with 2 bases between the two germline ends. Per germline, CDR1 MDHEN and CDR2 SYDVKM. The CDR3 sequence: CASSLKNTIYF. The DNA for the CDR3 is TGTGCCAGCAGTTTAAAAAACACCATATATTTT. The full variable domain, in which reference TRBV28 and TRBJ1-3 provide the parts outside the CDR3, is DVKVTQSSRYLVKRTGEKVFLECVQDMDHENMFWYRQDPGLGLRLIYFSYDVKMKEKGDIPEGYSVSREKKERFSLILESASTNQTSMYLCASSLKNTIYFGEGSWLTVV.

V gene TRBV6-6 combines with J gene TRBJ2-7, with no clear D. This CDR3 has 11 residues. In germline, CDR1 is MNHNY, CDR2 SVGAGI (reference sequence). V was shortened by 5 bases and J by 5 bases, with 7 bases between the two germline ends. In DNA, the CDR3 is TGTGCCAGCAGTGGAGTAAACGAGCAGTACTTC. Translation gives CASSGVNEQYF.

The chain recombines TRBV5-4 with TRBJ2-3; TRBD2 aligns across 7 bases. With 0 bases clipped from V and 1 base from J, the junction kept 2 bases outside the gene matches. The CDR3 runs 15 residues. The germline V gene has CDR1 SGHNT and CDR2 YYREEE (reference sequence). Here the CDR3 DNA reads TGTGCCAGCAGCTTGGGGGGACTACGCACAGATACGCAGTATTTT. Translation: CASSLGGLRTDTQYF.